This T cell receptor beta chain is from a study of CD8 T cells in ankylosing spondylitis. The germline V gene encodes CDR1 LNHDA and CDR2 SQIVND (reference sequence). The CDR3 spans 15 residues. V gave up 0 bases and J gave up 4 bases, with 10 bases separating them. This clonotype came up once. Its antigen remains unidentified. Overall study findings and caveats: Disease-linked clones were reportedly significantly enriched in matched ankylosing spondylitis synovial fluid. Some of the motif variants had earlier been found in reactive arthritis patients' fluid and blood. Typical of ankylosing spondylitis blood, it appeared, was a TCR beta motif of eight highly homologous variants.

Quantitative molecular-barcoded 5'-RACE generated the TCR beta libraries. Each CDR3 protein gets one entry after TCRdb re-called the 5' RACE reads with MiXCR. The data contain about 750,000 distinct CDR3 sequences, over 15% of them seen just once; the ten biggest clones take up under 20%. The gene calls are TRBV19 and TRBJ2-1; possibly TRBD1 for D (6 bases). Sequencing was performed on blood, either unsorted or a sorted T cell fraction (not recorded which). This TCR came from a male donor with ankylosing spondylitis. This chain's CDR3 is CASSIEPRGYNEQFF. The CDR3 DNA is TGTGCCAGTAGTATAGAGCCCAGGGGATACAATGAGCAGTTCTTC.